A selection of T cell receptor beta chains follows, all from one sample in a study of blood T cell repertoires in COVID-19. TCRdb's table, derived via immunoSEQ multiplex PCR, lists solely in-frame clones and lacks some. The data show about 100,000 clones, roughly 85% seen once. The sequenced material came from peripheral blood. These receptors were collected from a man aged 70 or older with active or convalescent COVID-19. Each CDR3 is given with its conserved first and last residue. A D gene is named only where the DNA matches it firmly. Only part of the rows carry a size: once, few, many, or a class if the clone is expanded.

>TRBJ1-5|15|TRBV7-8|TRBD1|NA
TGTGCCAGCAGCCTCTTGACAGGGAGCAATCAGCCCCAGCATTTT
CASSLLTGSNQPQHF
>TRBJ1-6|14|TRBV25-1|NA|NA
TGTGCCAGCAGTGAAGATCAGGGAGGTTCACCCCTCCACTTT
CASSEDQGGSPLHF
>TRBJ1-6|18|TRBV19|TRBD1|NA
TGTGCCAGTAGAAGAGGCTCAGGGGACAGCTCCTATAATTCACCCCTCCACTTT
CASRRGSGDSSYNSPLHF
>TRBJ2-2|16|TRBV5-1|TRBD2|NA
TGCGCCAGCAGCCCACTAGCGGGAGCCACCACCGGGGAGCTGTTTTTT
CASSPLAGATTGELFF
>TRBJ2-2|17|TRBV12-5|TRBD1|NA
TGTGCTAGTGGTTTGGCCTCCGGGACAGGGAACACCGGGGAGCTGTTTTTT
CASGLASGTGNTGELFF
>TRBJ1-1|15|TRBV28|TRBD1|NA
TGTGCCAGCAGTTCGCCTACAGGGGGTTACACTGAAGCTTTCTTT
CASSSPTGGYTEAFF
>TRBJ1-5|13|TRBV6-2/TRBV6-3|NA|NA
TGTGCCAGCAGTTGGGCCTTATGGCAGCCCCAGCATTTT
CASSWALWQPQHF
>TRBJ1-1|15|TRBV15|TRBD1|NA
TGTGCCACCAGCAGCGACCTGACAGGGATAACTGAAGCTTTCTTT
CATSSDLTGITEAFF
>TRBJ2-3|15|TRBV5-5|NA|NA
TGTGCCAGCAGCACAGGGACGTCTAGCACAGATACGCAGTATTTT
CASSTGTSSTDTQYF
>TRBJ2-7|14|TRBV7-9|NA|few
TGTGCCAGCAGAGCGCCCGACAGAGCCTACGAGCAGTACTTC
CASRAPDRAYEQYF
>TRBJ2-3|14|TRBV9|NA|NA
TGTGCCAGCAGCGTCAGGCAGGAAGGAGATACGCAGTATTTT
CASSVRQEGDTQYF
>TRBJ1-6|14|TRBV30|NA|NA
TGTGCCTGGAACCGCGGGGGGTATAATTCACCCCTCCACTTT
CAWNRGGYNSPLHF
>TRBJ1-1|13|TRBV4-1|NA|NA
TGCGCCAGCAGCCATGGGGGGGTCTCTGAAGCTTTCTTT
CASSHGGVSEAFF
>TRBJ2-5|16|TRBV5-6|TRBD2|NA
TGTGCCAGCAGCTCTTCTAGCGGGGGGCGTCGAGAGACCCAGTACTTC
CASSSSSGGRRETQYF
>TRBJ1-6|15|TRBV19|TRBD1|NA
TGTGCCAGTAGGGCGGCCGGGACAGTGAATTCACCCCTCCACTTT
CASRAAGTVNSPLHF
>TRBJ2-7|13|TRBV7-8|NA|NA
TGTGCCAGCAGCTTATTTGGGGGAGGCGAGCAGTACTTC
CASSLFGGGEQYF
>TRBJ2-1|14|TRBV27|NA|NA
TGTGCCAGCAGTTTCTCCGAGCCTAGCAATGAGCAGTTCTTC
CASSFSEPSNEQFF
>TRBJ2-5|17|TRBV28|TRBD2|NA
TGTGCCAGCAGTTCCAGACTAGCGGGGGGGCTCCAAGAGACCCAGTACTTC
CASSSRLAGGLQETQYF
>TRBJ1-2|15|TRBV5-6|TRBD1|NA
TGCGCCAGCAGCTCGTTCGGGACAGTTAACTATGGCTACACCTTC
CASSSFGTVNYGYTF
>TRBJ2-7|13|TRBV6-5|TRBD1|NA
TGTGCCAGCGGGAGACAGGGTCCCTACGAGCAGTACTTC
CASGRQGPYEQYF
>TRBJ2-4|17|TRBV13|TRBD1|NA
TGTGCCAGCAGCTTAGAAGGACAGGGGGCGGGAAAAAACATTCAGTACTTC
CASSLEGQGAGKNIQYF
>TRBJ1-5|14|TRBV6-5|NA|NA
TGTGCCAGCAGTTACTCGTCCTACAATCAGCCCCAGCATTTT
CASSYSSYNQPQHF
>TRBJ1-2|15|TRBV4-1|NA|NA
TGCGCCAGCAGCCAAGCTGGCGGGGAGAGCTATGGCTACACCTTC
CASSQAGGESYGYTF
>TRBJ2-7|15|TRBV7-9|TRBD1|NA
TGTGCCAGCAGCCTGTCCGGGACAGATCGGGACGAGCAGTACTTC
CASSLSGTDRDEQYF
>TRBJ1-1|13|TRBV29-1|TRBD1|once
TGCAGCGTTAAAGAGGGGGCAGGCACTGAAGCTTTCTTT
CSVKEGAGTEAFF
>TRBJ1-1|13|TRBV6-5|NA|once
TGTGCCAGCAGCGCCGACTTGGACACTGAAGCTTTCTTT
CASSADLDTEAFF
>TRBJ2-7|15|TRBV12-5|NA|few
TGTGCTAGTGGTTTGGTGCGGGCCCCTTTATACGAGCAGTACTTC
CASGLVRAPLYEQYF
>TRBJ2-6|15|TRBV19|NA|once
TGTGCCAGTAGTATCCCACAGGGTCGGGCCAACGTCCTGACTTTC
CASSIPQGRANVLTF
>TRBJ2-5|13|TRBV29-1|NA|NA
TGCAGCATCCGACAGGGGAGGGCGGAGACCCAGTACTTC
CSIRQGRAETQYF
>TRBJ1-5|14|TRBV6-5|NA|NA
TGTGCCAGCAGTTACTCGACCGGGGGTCAGCCCCAGCATTTT
CASSYSTGGQPQHF
>TRBJ1-6|18|TRBV4-3|TRBD1|NA
TGCGCCAGCAGCCAAGATGGGACAGCCCTCTCCTATAATTCACCCCTCCACTTT
CASSQDGTALSYNSPLHF
>TRBJ1-6|14|TRBV30|NA|NA
TGTGCCGGGAAGACGCAGGCAGGAAATTCACCCCTCCACTTT
CAGKTQAGNSPLHF
>TRBJ2-3|15|TRBV29-1|TRBD2|once
TGCAGCGTTCTCGGACTAGCGGGGAACACAGATACGCAGTATTTT
CSVLGLAGNTDTQYF
>TRBJ1-2|13|TRBV10-3|TRBD1|NA
TGTGCCATCAGGGTACAGGGGAACTATGGCTACACCTTC
CAIRVQGNYGYTF
>TRBJ2-1|16|TRBV24-1|TRBD1|NA
TGTGCCACCAGTGACGCCGGGACAGCCTCCTACAATGAGCAGTTCTTC
CATSDAGTASYNEQFF
>TRBJ1-5|15|TRBV18|NA|NA
TGTGCCAGCTCACCACCGAAGAGGGAAAATCAGCCCCAGCATTTT
CASSPPKRENQPQHF
>TRBJ1-5|15|TRBV18|TRBD1|NA
TGTGCCAGCTCAATAGCGACAGGGTATAATCAGCCCCAGCATTTT
CASSIATGYNQPQHF
>TRBJ2-1|15|TRBV3-1/TRBV3-2|TRBD2|NA
TGTGCCAGCCAGGGGACTAGCGGCTTCTACAATGAGCAGTTCTTC
CASQGTSGFYNEQFF
>TRBJ1-1|14|TRBV5-6|NA|once
TGTGCCAGCAGCCATTGGACAGAAATCCCTGAAGCTTTCTTT
CASSHWTEIPEAFF
>TRBJ1-4|16|TRBV14|NA|NA
TGTGCCAGCAGCCAAGGTGGACTCTCAACTAATGAAAAACTGTTTTTT
CASSQGGLSTNEKLFF
>TRBJ2-7|14|TRBV9|NA|few
TGTGCCAGCAGCCCAAGACAGGACGCCTACGAGCAGTACTTC
CASSPRQDAYEQYF
>TRBJ2-7|18|TRBV27|TRBD2|NA
TGTGCCAGCAGTTCCGGAAGACGGACTAGCGGGAGGTCCTACGAGCAGTACTTC
CASSSGRRTSGRSYEQYF
>TRBJ2-7|14|TRBV28|TRBD1|NA
TGTGCCAGCAGTTTTCGACAGGGGGCGGAAGAGCAGTACTTC
CASSFRQGAEEQYF
>TRBJ2-7|12|TRBV2|NA|NA
TGTGCCAGCGAGGACAACTCCTACGAGCAGTACTTC
CASEDNSYEQYF